This T cell receptor (beta chain) was sequenced during a study of T cell responses to AZD1222 COVID-19 vaccine. Study-wide findings and caveats: Clonal diversity may have been underestimated, and the donors were mostly white British, with more females than males. Spike-specific TCR breadth and depth grew following two AZD1222 doses. The study sampled repertoires only after the peak T cell response.

TCRdb's copy holds only in-frame clones and misses some; the assay was immunoSEQ multiplex PCR. The sample lists about 100,000 clones, approximately 90% occurring once. Trimming left V 2 bases short and J 5 bases short, with 13 bases between. This CDR3 contains 15 residues. Germline V gene lookup returns CDR1 KGHSH and CDR2 LQKENI. In regard to this clone: Its antigen remains unknown.

Doses given second, at about 4 or about 12 weeks, were pooled. The chain combines TRBV18 with TRBJ2-1; either TRBD1 or TRBD2 may supply D (5 bases each). The sequencing here drew on peripheral blood, taken 28 days after the second AZD1222 dose. The sequence derives from an adult who received the AZD1222 COVID-19 vaccine. CDR3 nucleotide sequence: TGTGCCAGCTCACCAAGCCCGGGACCCAACAATGAGCAGTTCTTC. It encodes CASSPSPGPNNEQFF.